This T cell receptor (beta chain) was observed in a study of cytomegalovirus exposure and HLA in healthy donors. A multiplex PCR was run with 60 Vbeta primers and 13 Jbeta primers. Some clones are missing from TCRdb's copy, which holds only in-frame ones; the method was immunoSEQ multiplex PCR. Of 100,000 or so clones detected, 60% to 85% appear once; the ten largest clones hold 6.5% to 9.5%. Sequencing used PBMCs. The receptor comes from a woman aged 40 to 50 in good health and CMV-seropositive.

CDR3: CASRPAPAGGEEKLFF. CDR3 bases: TGTGCCAGCAGACCAGCCCCGGCAGGGGGTGAAGAAAAACTGTTTTTT. The gene calls are TRBV7-9 and TRBJ1-4, with TRBD1 identical over 7 bases. The CDR3 consists of 16 residues. With 6 bases clipped from V and 8 bases from J, the junction kept 15 bases outside the gene matches. Germline V gene sequence: CDR1 SEHNR, CDR2 FQNEAQ (reference sequence).